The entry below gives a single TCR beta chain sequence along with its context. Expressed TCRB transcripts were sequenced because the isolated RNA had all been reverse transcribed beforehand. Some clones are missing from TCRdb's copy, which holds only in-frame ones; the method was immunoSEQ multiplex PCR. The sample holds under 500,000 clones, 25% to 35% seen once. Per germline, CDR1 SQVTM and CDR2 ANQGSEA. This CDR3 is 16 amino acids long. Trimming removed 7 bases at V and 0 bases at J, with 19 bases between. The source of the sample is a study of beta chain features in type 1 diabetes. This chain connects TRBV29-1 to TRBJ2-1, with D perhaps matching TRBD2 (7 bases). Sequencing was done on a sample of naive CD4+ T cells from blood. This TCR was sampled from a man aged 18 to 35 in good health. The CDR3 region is CSGEVGRGSSYNEQFF. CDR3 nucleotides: TGCAGCGGCGAGGTAGGGAGGGGGAGCTCCTACAATGAGCAGTTCTTC.